The 10 T cell receptor beta chains below were found in one sample sequenced in a study of CD8+CD57+ T cells in acquired aplastic anemia. Genomic DNA, the template, was used for profiling of the TCR beta VDJ and CDR3. TCRdb used MiXCR to reprocess the reads, holding one entry per CDR3 protein. The sample consists of 400,000 to 450,000 distinct CDR3 sequences, 65% to 75% of them appearing once. Material: sorted CD4+, CD8+, or CD8+CD57+ T cells (not recorded which) from PBMCs. Receptor source: a human donor in good health, serving as a control.

About this clonotype itself: The conserved final phenylalanine or tryptophan is absent from the CDR3, which likely points to a read error. The DNA is left out, because the CDR3 cannot be placed on it with certainty; the CDR3 is given as TCRdb lists it. The rearrangement uses TRBV7-7 and TRBJ1-5. CDR1 and CDR2 from the germline V gene are SSHAT and FNYEAQ (reference sequence). The CDR3 spans 12 residues, counting both ends. CDR3 protein: CASSIAYGAPHL.

The sample holds a few counts of this clonotype. The chain links TRBV10-1 to TRBJ2-1, with D perhaps matching TRBD2 (6 bases). Trimming removed 6 bases at V and 1 base at J, with 13 bases between. This CDR3 comprises 15 residues. The germline gives CDR1 WNHNN, CDR2 SYGVQD (reference sequence). CDR3 residues: CASSLSGGSYNEQFF. CDR3 nucleotides: TGCGCCAGCAGCCTTAGCGGAGGGTCCTACAATGAGCAGTTCTTC.

This clonotype was observed many times. The J gene is TRBJ2-7, the V gene TRBV11-2, with TRBD1 matching over 7 bases. This CDR3 has 13 amino acids. The V segment lost 4 bases and the J segment 9 bases; nucleotides outside the gene matches: 9. The germline V gene encodes CDR1 SGHAT and CDR2 FQNNGV. CDR3 loop: CASSSITGTVQYF. CDR3 bases: TGTGCCAGCAGCTCCATCACCGGGACAGTGCAGTACTTC.

Details on this clonotype: This may arise from a read error, as a much more abundant clone is one base away. The chain is built from TRBV29-1 and TRBJ2-4; no clear D. CDR1 is SQVTM, CDR2 ANQGSEA, per germline. This CDR3 has 15 amino acids. Between the trimmed V and J ends, which lost 8 bases and 2 bases, there was a span of 19 bases. The CDR3 is CSIAEGILTKNIQYF. The CDR3 DNA sequence: TGCAGCATTGCGGAAGGAATCCTAACCAAAAACATTCAGTACTTC.

A single count supports this clonotype. A clone one base away is much larger, so this may be a read error. This rearrangement joins TRBV7-6 to TRBJ2-1; 8 bases align to TRBD2. CDR1 is SGHVS and CDR2 is FNYEAQ in the germline V gene. The CDR3 contains 14 residues. V gave up 3 bases and J gave up 9 bases; unmatched junction bases: 7. The CDR3 DNA is TGTGCCAGCAGCTTCGAACTAGCGGCCTGTGAGCAGTTCTTC. This codes for CASSFELAACEQFF.

On this clonotype itself: One junction end does not reproduce the germline sequence, and a read error may be involved. The chain's CDR3 is CASSFGTSDNEQFF. In nucleotides, the CDR3 is TGCGCCAGCAGCTTCGGGACTAGCGACAATGAGCAGTTCTTC. The genes are TRBV12-3 or TRBV12-4 and TRBJ2-1; TRBD2 aligns across 10 bases. CDR3 size: 14 residues.

The J gene is TRBJ2-1, the V gene TRBV11-2; 12 bases fit TRBD2. V lost 8 bases to trimming and J lost 5 bases; unmatched junction nucleotides: 4. CDR1 and CDR2 (germline): SGHAT, FQNNGV. This CDR3 comprises 14 residues. CDR3 protein: CASATSGGNNEQFF. As DNA, the CDR3 is TGTGCCAGCGCAACTAGCGGGGGGAACAATGAGCAGTTCTTC.

The CDR3 loop is CASRETLGQGASRTEAFF. CDR3 sequence (DNA): TGTGCCAGCAGGGAGACCCTGGGACAGGGGGCTTCAAGGACTGAAGCTTTCTTT. This chain connects TRBV6-2 or TRBV6-3 to TRBJ1-1, with TRBD1 matching over 12 bases. Trimming at V came to 6 bases and at J to 5 bases, leaving 16 bases not matched to a gene. The CDR3 runs 18 residues. Germline V gene sequence: CDR1 MNHEY, CDR2 SVGEGT.

The chain carries TRBV7-2 and TRBJ1-4; a weak D match, TRBD1 (5 bases). The CDR3 has 14 amino acids. Between the trimmed V and J ends, which lost 4 bases and 17 bases, there was a span of 23 bases. Germline V gene lookup returns CDR1 SGHTA and CDR2 FQGNSA. The CDR3 loop reads CASSSGPGLTQYFF. The CDR3 DNA sequence: TGTGCCAGCAGCTCCGGGCCAGGGCTGACCCAGTACTTTTTT. The full variable domain, in which reference TRBV7-2 and TRBJ1-4 provide the parts outside the CDR3, is GAGVSQSPSNKVTEKGKDVELRCDPISGHTALYWYRQSLGQGLEFLIYFQGNSAPDKSGLPSDRFSAERTGGSVSTLTIQRTQQEDSAVYLCASSSGPGLTQYFFGSGTQLSVL.

This clonotype was detected many times. The chain has TRBV5-8 and TRBJ1-4; D is perhaps TRBD1 (5 bases). CDR1 and CDR2 from the germline V gene are SGHTS and YDEGEE. V was pared by 2 bases and J by 0 bases, with 11 bases between. The CDR3 is made up of 16 amino acids. CDR3: CASSFIGEATNEKLFF. The CDR3 region has the DNA TGTGCCAGCAGCTTTATAGGGGAGGCAACTAATGAAAAACTGTTTTTT.